The 20 T cell receptor beta chains below all came from one sample that was sequenced in a study of blood T cells in healthy people across ages. Together with a sample-barcoded 5' primer, a J-beta primer mix was included in a second PCR lasting about 6 to 12 cycles. TCRdb re-called the 5' RACE reads through MiXCR, storing one row per CDR3 protein. The table records 890,000 or so distinct CDR3 sequences, roughly 60% of them present only once. Sequencing was performed on blood. The receptor set was obtained from a man under 40 in good health.

V is TRBV6-1 and J is TRBJ2-5, with D possibly TRBD1 on 6 matching bases. The CDR3 consists of 13 residues. Trimming left V 5 bases short and J 5 bases short, with 12 bases between. The germline V gene has CDR1 MNHNS and CDR2 SASEGT. The CDR3, as DNA: TGTGCCAGCAGTACAGGGTCGTGGGAGACCCAGTACTTC. This encodes CASSTGSWETQYF.

This clonotype occurred a few times. The rearrangement links TRBV9 to TRBJ2-4, with 12 positions matching TRBD1. The DNA matches TRBJ2-7 better at its end, which makes the J call doubtful. The length of the CDR3 is 15 residues. Germline V gives CDR1 SGDLS, CDR2 YYNGEE. The DNA for the CDR3 is TGTGCCAGCAGCGCCTCGGGACAGGGGGCGGACGAGCAGTACTTC. This codes for CASSASGQGADEQYF.

This sequence joins TRBV18 and TRBJ2-5; tentative D call: TRBD1 (6 bases). The J call is in doubt because the DNA end fits TRBJ2-7 better. The CDR3 runs to 14 residues. The germline CDR1 and CDR2 sequences are KGHSH and LQKENI. CDR3 sequence (DNA): TGTGCCAGCTCACCAGGAAATACAGGGAGCGAGCAGTACTTC. Translation gives CASSPGNTGSEQYF.

The chain employs TRBV4-2 and TRBJ2-7; a weak D match, TRBD2 (6 bases). Trimming removed 3 bases at V and 0 bases at J, with 9 bases between. The CDR3 contains 14 residues. Germline V gene sequence: CDR1 LGHNA, CDR2 YNFKEQ. The CDR3 spells CASSHRESSYEQYF. The DNA of the CDR3 is TGTGCCAGCAGCCACCGGGAGAGCTCCTACGAGCAGTACTTC.

The chain recombines TRBV12-3 or TRBV12-4 with TRBJ2-7, with TRBD1 matching over 7 bases. There are 12 residues in the CDR3. The ends lost 5 bases at V and 5 bases at J; junction bases unmatched: 3. The CDR3 sequence is CASSTTGHEQYF. For the CDR3, the DNA is TGTGCCAGCAGTACGACAGGGCACGAGCAGTACTTC.

This chain links TRBV20-1 with TRBJ1-1; D is unresolved. The CDR3 loop spans 13 amino acids. The germline V gene has CDR1 DFQATT and CDR2 SNEGSKA (reference sequence). Trimming left V 2 bases short and J 5 bases short, with 12 bases between. CDR3 DNA: TGCAGTGCTAGATCCCCAATTACAACTGAAGCTTTCTTT. Protein: CSARSPITTEAFF.

The table lists this clonotype with many counts. The rearrangement joins TRBV12-3 or TRBV12-4 to TRBJ2-3; 7 nucleotides agree with TRBD2. The trim removed 2 bases at V and 1 base at J, leaving 0 bases unmatched. This CDR3 has 14 amino acids. As DNA, the CDR3 is TGTGCCAGCAGTTTAAGCGGGGGCACAGATACGCAGTATTTT. Amino acid sequence: CASSLSGGTDTQYF.

This chain links TRBV4-3 with TRBJ1-1, with unresolved D. Germline lookup yields CDR1 LGHNA and CDR2 YSLEER. V was pared by 1 base and J by 1 base, with 13 bases between. The length of the CDR3 is 16 residues. The CDR3 sequence is CASSQGAAVGNTEAFF. For the CDR3, the DNA is TGCGCCAGCAGCCAAGGGGCTGCCGTAGGGAACACTGAAGCTTTCTTT.

This clonotype was seen a handful of times. The chain recombines TRBV12-3 or TRBV12-4 with TRBJ2-7; D is possibly TRBD2 (6 bases). The CDR3 contains 12 residues. V gave up 8 bases and J gave up 2 bases, with 10 bases separating them. The CDR3 coding sequence is TGTGCCAGCGGGGGGTCCACCTACGAGCAGTACTTC. Its translation: CASGGSTYEQYF.

The rearrangement joins TRBV7-2 to TRBJ1-2; D not resolved. V dropped 6 bases and J dropped 7 bases, with 21 bases sitting between them. Germline V gives CDR1 SGHTA, CDR2 FQGNSA. The CDR3 is made up of 15 amino acids. CDR3 coding DNA: TGTGCCAGCAGTCAAGGCAGCCCCGGGGTCGGTGGCTACACCTTC. Residues: CASSQGSPGVGGYTF.

The rearrangement joins TRBV12-3 or TRBV12-4 to TRBJ2-3, with 11 nucleotides matching TRBD2. V was pared by 5 bases and J by 0 bases, with 16 bases of the junction left unmatched. The CDR3 extends over 20 amino acids. CDR3 DNA sequence: TGTGCCAGCAGTCCCCAACTAGCGGGAGTTTTTAAGTTGAGCACAGATACGCAGTATTTT. Its protein is CASSPQLAGVFKLSTDTQYF.

Worth noting for this clonotype: One end of the junction fails to match germline, which may point to a read error. The J gene is TRBJ2-1, the V gene TRBV5-1; 8 nucleotides line up with TRBD1. This CDR3 is built from 14 residues. Germline lookup yields CDR1 SGHRS and CDR2 YFSETQ. The CDR3 reads CASSQGQGYNEQFF. In DNA form, the CDR3 reads TGTGCCAGCAGCCAAGGACAGGGCTACAATGAGCAGTTCTTC.

This clonotype has a handful of counts. The V and J genes are TRBV28 and TRBJ1-6, with D unresolved. The CDR3 runs 17 residues. From germline, CDR1 is MDHEN and CDR2 SYDVKM. With 2 bases removed from V and 0 bases from J, the gap between germline ends came to 11 bases. CDR3 loop: CASSLRQRSSYNSPLHF. In DNA, the CDR3 is TGTGCCAGCAGTTTACGGCAGCGCAGCTCCTATAATTCACCCCTCCACTTT.

V gene TRBV6-2 or TRBV6-3 combines with J gene TRBJ2-1; D is possibly TRBD2 (6 bases). Germline assignment: CDR1 MNHEY and CDR2 SVGEGT. The CDR3 is made up of 15 amino acids. The V gene lost 2 bases and the J gene lost 7 bases, with 15 bases spanning the gap. The CDR3 loop reads CASSYGGTLGNEQFF. CDR3 coding DNA: TGTGCCAGCAGTTACGGCGGGACCTTGGGGAATGAGCAGTTCTTC.

With respect to this clonotype: An end of the junction does not agree with germline; a read error may underlie this. This rearrangement joins TRBV3-1 to TRBJ1-5, with a weak D call TRBD1 (6 bases). The CDR3 sequence is 14 residues long. CDR1 is LGHDT and CDR2 is YNNKEL in the germline V gene (reference sequence). The CDR3 protein is CASSQQGGNQPQHF. CDR3 bases: TGTGCCAGTAGCCAACAGGGTGGCAATCAGCCCCAGCATTTT.

Only a few counts were recorded for this clonotype. This chain links TRBV9 with TRBJ2-1; 10 positions agree with TRBD2. J gave up 8 bases and V 0 bases, and 5 bases lay outside the gene matches. CDR3 size: 15 residues. The germline gives CDR1 SGDLS, CDR2 YYNGEE. In DNA form, the CDR3 reads TGTGCCAGCAGCGTAGTTCCTAGCGGGGGCGATGAGCAGTTCTTC. Residues: CASSVVPSGGDEQFF.

This chain joins TRBV7-9 and TRBJ2-6; 8 bases agree with TRBD1. Germline loops: CDR1 SEHNR, CDR2 FQNEAQ (reference sequence). The CDR3 extends over 20 amino acids. Unmatched junction bases numbered 15, after V lost 2 bases and J lost 3 bases. The chain's CDR3 is CASSLNIWTGRVFGANVLTF. CDR3 DNA: TGTGCCAGCAGCTTAAATATCTGGACAGGGCGGGTATTTGGGGCCAACGTCCTGACTTTC.

This clonotype was recorded a few times. V usage is TRBV29-1 and J usage is TRBJ2-1; a weak D match, TRBD2 (6 bases). Germline loops: CDR1 SQVTM, CDR2 ANQGSEA. The CDR3 sequence is 14 residues long. The germline V and J ends were trimmed by 7 bases and 7 bases, with 20 bases remaining between them. The CDR3: CSASTAGNRNEQFF. CDR3 DNA: TGCAGCGCAAGCACGGCGGGGAACCGGAATGAGCAGTTCTTC.

CDR3 sequence: CASSQDLGQGAAEQFF. The CDR3 DNA sequence: TGTGCCAGCAGCCAAGATCTGGGACAGGGGGCGGCTGAGCAGTTCTTC. V and J are TRBV4-2 and TRBJ2-1; TRBD1 agrees at 12 bases. The CDR3 extends over 16 amino acids. Germline CDR1 LGHNA, CDR2 YNFKEQ. V was pared by 0 bases and J by 9 bases, with 6 bases of the junction left unmatched.

The genes are TRBV25-1 and TRBJ2-4; TRBD2 aligns across 9 bases. The tail of the sequence fits TRBJ2-5 better, so the J call may be wrong. The germline CDR1 and CDR2 sequences are MGHDK and SYGVNS. The CDR3 runs to 16 residues. The CDR3 region has the DNA TGTGCCACCCGACGGGCTAGCGGGGACCCTCAAGAGACCCAGTACTTC. The encoded protein is CATRRASGDPQETQYF.